The present T cell receptor (beta chain) was sequenced within a study of T cells in Graves' hyperthyroidism and ophthalmopathy. This clonotype appeared a few times. Authors of the study amplified TCR beta CDR3 regions from RNA transcripts. HTBI primers were used for first-round RT-PCR of the TCR CDR3. One entry per CDR3 protein results from TCRdb running MiXCR on the multiplex PCR reads. The table has under 700,000 distinct CDR3 sequences, around 45% seen once. J lost 0 bases, V lost 5 bases, and 8 bases had no gene match. This CDR3 has 18 amino acids. Germline CDR1 and CDR2: SNHLY and FYNNEI. What was sequenced was peripheral blood or thyroid tissue (not recorded which). The rearrangement joins TRBV2 to TRBJ2-5, with TRBD2 identical over 14 bases. The TCR was taken from a woman aged 18-29 years with Graves' hyperthyroidism. This CDR3 is CASSSGLAGGPNQETQYF. CDR3 coding DNA: TGTGCCAGCAGTTCCGGACTAGCGGGAGGCCCTAACCAAGAGACCCAGTACTTC.